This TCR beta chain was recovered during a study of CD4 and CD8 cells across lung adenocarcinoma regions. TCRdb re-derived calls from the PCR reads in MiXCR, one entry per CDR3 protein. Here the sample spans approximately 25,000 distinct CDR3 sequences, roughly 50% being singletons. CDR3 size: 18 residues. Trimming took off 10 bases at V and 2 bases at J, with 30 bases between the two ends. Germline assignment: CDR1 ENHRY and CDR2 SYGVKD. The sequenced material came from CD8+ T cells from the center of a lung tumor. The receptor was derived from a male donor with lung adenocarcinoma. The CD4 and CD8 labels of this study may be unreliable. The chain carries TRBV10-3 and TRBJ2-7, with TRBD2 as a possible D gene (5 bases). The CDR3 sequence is CATCMVFWQRGHPYEQYF. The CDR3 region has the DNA TGTGCCACCTGTATGGTATTTTGGCAGCGAGGGCATCCCTACGAGCAGTACTTC.